Following are 13 T cell receptor beta chains from one sample sequenced in a study of beta chain features in type 1 diabetes. These receptors are not linked to any known antigen. Study-level results: All four CD4+ subsets of Type 1 diabetes patients contained TCRB CDR3s that were moderately but significantly shorter.

Investigators reverse transcribed all isolated RNA, so they sequenced expressed TCRB transcripts. Here immunoSEQ multiplex PCR was the method, and the copy in TCRdb shows in-frame clones only, minus some. The repertoire has about 53,000 clones, about 60% of them found once; the top ten carry under 0.35%. Sequences were obtained from stem cell memory CD4+ T cells from blood. The receptors were sampled from a woman aged 25 to 39 with type 1 diabetes.

This clone was counted only a few times. The CDR3 sequence: CASSQANWNTEAFF. The CDR3 DNA follows: TGCGCCAGCAGCCAAGCCAACTGGAACACTGAAGCTTTCTTT. The rearrangement links TRBV4-1 to TRBJ1-1; no clear D gene. The CDR3 has 14 residues. Germline V gives CDR1 MGHRA, CDR2 YSYEKL. Deletions cut 1 base from V and 1 base from J, with 7 bases between.

This clone was seen just once. The chain combines TRBV5-6 with TRBJ2-1; TRBD2 matches 9 bases. This CDR3 has 12 residues. Unmatched junction bases numbered 2, after V lost 3 bases and J lost 10 bases. Per germline, CDR1 SGHDT and CDR2 YYEEEE. CDR3 DNA sequence: TGTGCCAGCAGCTGGGGACTAGCAGAGCAGTTCTTC. Translation: CASSWGLAEQFF.

The chain uses TRBV18 and TRBJ2-1, with 11 bases matching TRBD2. V trimming: 3 bases; J trimming: 0 bases; junction bases outside the gene matches: 7. Germline V gene lookup returns CDR1 KGHSH and CDR2 LQKENI. The CDR3 loop spans 18 amino acids. The CDR3: CASSPRTSGLSSYNEQFF. As DNA, the CDR3 is TGTGCCAGCTCACCCAGGACTAGCGGGTTGAGCTCCTACAATGAGCAGTTCTTC. Supplemented by reference TRBV18 and TRBJ2-1, the full variable domain reads NAGVMQNPRHLVRRRGQEARLRCSPMKGHSHVYWYRQLPEEGLKFMVYLQKENIIDESGMPKERFSAEFPKEGPSILRIQQVVRGDSAAYFCASSPRTSGLSSYNEQFFGPGTRLTVL.

This clone was counted a few times. The V gene is TRBV28, the J gene TRBJ1-2; no clear D. Trimming shortened V by 2 bases and J by 5 bases, and 6 bases separated the two germline ends. This CDR3 region has 12 residues. Germline V gene sequence: CDR1 MDHEN, CDR2 SYDVKM. The CDR3 region has the DNA TGTGCCAGCAGTTTAGGAGGGTATGGCTACACCTTC. Its translation: CASSLGGYGYTF.

This clone was detected only once. The genes are TRBV2 and TRBJ2-2, with 7 nucleotides matching TRBD2. V was pared by 8 bases and J by 0 bases, with 12 bases of the junction left unmatched. CDR3 length: 17 residues. CDR1 is SNHLY, CDR2 FYNNEI, per germline. The CDR3 DNA is TGTGCCAGCGGGGCCGGTGGGGGGGTGGCGAACACCGGGGAGCTGTTTTTT. Translated: CASGAGGGVANTGELFF.

The V gene is TRBV2, the J gene TRBJ2-7; 7 positions agree with TRBD1. V was clipped by 7 bases and J by 3 bases; unmatched bases: 3. The CDR3 spans 12 residues. CDR1 is SNHLY and CDR2 is FYNNEI in the germline V gene. CDR3 loop: CASNRGNYEQYF. CDR3 DNA sequence: TGTGCCAGCAACAGGGGTAACTACGAGCAGTACTTC.

The rearrangement joins TRBV13 to TRBJ2-3; D is undetermined. CDR1 and CDR2 (germline): PRHDT, FYEKMQ (reference sequence). The V and J ends lost 2 bases and 0 bases respectively, with 9 bases between them. The CDR3 is 15 residues long. DNA for the CDR3: TGTGCCAGCAGCTTAAGGAGTTCTAGCACAGATACGCAGTATTTT. It codes for CASSLRSSSTDTQYF.

V is TRBV29-1 and J is TRBJ2-7, with 10 nucleotides matching TRBD1. The CDR3 has 15 residues. V shed 4 bases, J shed 7 bases, and the junction held 13 bases outside the gene matches. Germline V gene sequence: CDR1 SQVTM, CDR2 ANQGSEA. The CDR3 sequence: CSVGPRDRGLREQYF. CDR3 sequence (DNA): TGCAGCGTTGGACCCCGGGACAGGGGACTTCGTGAGCAGTACTTC.

V is TRBV27 and J is TRBJ2-1; 7 bases match TRBD2. V lost 6 bases, J lost 7 bases, and 12 bases stayed unmatched. Germline V gives CDR1 MNHEY, CDR2 SMNVEV (reference sequence). The CDR3 covers 15 residues. CDR3 loop: CASRALATLGNEQFF. CDR3 nucleotides: TGTGCCAGCAGGGCACTAGCGACCCTTGGGAATGAGCAGTTCTTC.

V and J are TRBV18 and TRBJ1-5, with 11 bases matching TRBD1. The V segment lost 2 bases and the J segment 6 bases; nucleotides outside the gene matches: 0. The CDR3 sequence is 14 residues long. Germline V lookup: CDR1 KGHSH, CDR2 LQKENI. Here the CDR3 DNA reads TGTGCCAGCTCACCAGGACAGGGGGCTCAGCCCCAGCATTTT. Protein: CASSPGQGAQPQHF.

The CDR3 region is CASSSGQGATEAFF. In DNA form, the CDR3 reads TGTGCCAGCAGTTCCGGACAGGGGGCGACTGAAGCTTTCTTT. The chain joins TRBV28 to TRBJ1-1; 11 nucleotides match TRBD1. The CDR3 is 14 residues long. With V trimmed by 4 bases and J by 5 bases, 3 bases remained unmatched. Germline assignment: CDR1 MDHEN and CDR2 SYDVKM.

This chain joins TRBV18 and TRBJ2-3, with D perhaps TRBD2 (6 bases). V lost 1 base to trimming and J lost 1 base, with 6 bases between them. The CDR3 is 14 residues long. The germline gives CDR1 KGHSH, CDR2 LQKENI. CDR3 DNA: TGTGCCAGCTCACCACGGGAGGGCACAGATACGCAGTATTTT. Encoded protein: CASSPREGTDTQYF.

This chain uses TRBV5-1 with TRBJ2-3; 7 bases match TRBD2. The CDR3 sequence is 15 residues long. CDR1 and CDR2 (germline): SGHRS, YFSETQ. The trim removed 2 bases at V and 2 bases at J, leaving 5 bases unmatched. The CDR3 loop reads CASSFASGYTDTQYF. In DNA form, the CDR3 reads TGCGCCAGCAGCTTCGCTAGCGGATACACAGATACGCAGTATTTT.